Described below is a single TCR beta chain sequence and its context. Its antigen is not identified. This CDR3 is 14 amino acids long. Trimming removed 2 bases from V and 3 bases from J; junction bases left unmatched: 4. Germline V gives CDR1 SGHRS, CDR2 YFSETQ. The PCR had 60 Vbeta and 13 Jbeta primers. Generated by immunoSEQ multiplex PCR, the TCRdb table keeps only in-frame clones and is missing some. The sample includes approximately 100,000 clones. The sample originates from a study of cytomegalovirus exposure and HLA in healthy donors. Whole-study findings and limits: TCR beta V- and J-gene trimming, according to a later analysis, was linked to a missense DCLRE1C variant.

The clonotype originates from a man aged 50 to 60 in good health and CMV-seropositive. This chain joins TRBV5-1 and TRBJ2-7; 8 bases align to TRBD2. The sequenced material came from PBMCs. CDR3 in amino acids: CASSFLAGNYEQYF. The CDR3 DNA reads as TGCGCCAGCAGCTTCCTAGCGGGCAACTACGAGCAGTACTTC.